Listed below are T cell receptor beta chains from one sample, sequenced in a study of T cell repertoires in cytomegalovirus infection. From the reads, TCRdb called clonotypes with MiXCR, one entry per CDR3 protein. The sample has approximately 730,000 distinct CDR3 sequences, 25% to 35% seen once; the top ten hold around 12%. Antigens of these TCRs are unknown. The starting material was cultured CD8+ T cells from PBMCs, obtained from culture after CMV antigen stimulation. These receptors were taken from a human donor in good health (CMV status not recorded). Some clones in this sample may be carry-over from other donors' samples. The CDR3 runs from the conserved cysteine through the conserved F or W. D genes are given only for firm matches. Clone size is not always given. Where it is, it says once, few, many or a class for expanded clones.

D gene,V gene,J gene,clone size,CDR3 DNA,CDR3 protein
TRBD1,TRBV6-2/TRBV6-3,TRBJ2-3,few,TGTGCCAGCAGTTACCGACCGACAGGGGCCCCCACAGATACGCAGTATTTT,CASSYRPTGAPTDTQYF
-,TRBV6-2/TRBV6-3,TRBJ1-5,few,TGTGCCAGCAGTTACCTGGACGGCCTTTTCAATCAGCCCCAGCATTTT,CASSYLDGLFNQPQHF
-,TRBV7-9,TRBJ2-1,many,TGTGCCAGCAGCTTAGTTCGCGGGGGCTTCTACAATGAGCAGTTCTTC,CASSLVRGGFYNEQFF
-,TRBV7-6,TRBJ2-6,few,TGTGCCAGCAGCTTACAGGCTGCTGGGGCCAACGTCCTGACTTTC,CASSLQAAGANVLTF
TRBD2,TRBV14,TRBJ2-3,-,TGTGCCAGCAGCCAGATCCGGACTAGCGGGGCTAGTGCAGATACGCAGTATTTT,CASSQIRTSGASADTQYF
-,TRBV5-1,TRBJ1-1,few,TGCGCCAGCAGATTTGGGGGCCTGCGGGGCAAAAACACTGAAGCTTTCTTT,CASRFGGLRGKNTEAFF
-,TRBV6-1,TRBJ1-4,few,TGTGCCAGCAGTTCCACTGACAGTTGGGATGAAAAACTGTTTTTT,CASSSTDSWDEKLFF
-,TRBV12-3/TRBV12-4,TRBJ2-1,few,TGTGCCAGCAGTTTCTGGGACGTATCCTACAATGAGCAGTTCTTC,CASSFWDVSYNEQFF
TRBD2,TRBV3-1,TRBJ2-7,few,TGTGCCAGCAGCGATACTAGCGGGCACAATTGGTCCTACGAGCAGTACTTC,CASSDTSGHNWSYEQYF
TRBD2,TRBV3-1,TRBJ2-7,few,TGTGCCAGCAGCCACCCCGGGACTAGCGGCTGGAAGCAGTACTTC,CASSHPGTSGWKQYF
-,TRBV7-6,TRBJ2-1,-,TGTGCCAGCAGCTCATCGACCCCGGGCCTCCAGTTCTTC,CASSSSTPGLQFF
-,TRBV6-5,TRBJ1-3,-,TGTGCCAGCAGTGACTTTTCTGGAAACACCATATATTTT,CASSDFSGNTIYF
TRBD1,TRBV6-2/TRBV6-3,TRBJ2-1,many,TGTGCCAGCAGCCCGGACAGGGGGTCCTACAATGAGCAGTTCTTC,CASSPDRGSYNEQFF
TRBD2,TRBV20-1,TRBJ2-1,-,TGCAGTGCAAAAGCGGGGAACTACAATGAGCAGTTCTTC,CSAKAGNYNEQFF
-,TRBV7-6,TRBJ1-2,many,TGTGCCAGCAGCCAAGGGGGGGGGCAAGGGGACTATGGCTACACCTTC,CASSQGGGQGDYGYTF
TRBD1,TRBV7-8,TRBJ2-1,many,TGTGCCAGCAGCAAGGACAGGTTGAGCAATGAGCAGTTCTTC,CASSKDRLSNEQFF
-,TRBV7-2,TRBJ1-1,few,TGTGCCAGCAGCTTAGTACCGCATCAGGAGGCTTTCTTT,CASSLVPHQEAFF
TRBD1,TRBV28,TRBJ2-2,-,TGTGCCAGCAGTTCCCGGGACAGGCACACCGGGGAGCTGTTTTTT,CASSSRDRHTGELFF
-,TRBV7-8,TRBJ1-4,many,TGTGCCAGCAGCTTAGCGTCGGGGGCGAATGAAAAACTGTTTTTT,CASSLASGANEKLFF
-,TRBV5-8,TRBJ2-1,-,TGTGCCAGCAGCTTTGAAGTGGGGGATGAGCAGTTCTTC,CASSFEVGDEQFF
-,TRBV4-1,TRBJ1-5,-,TGCGCCAGCAGCCAAGATAGGGGATCTAGGCAGCCCCAGCATTTT,CASSQDRGSRQPQHF
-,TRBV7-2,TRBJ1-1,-,TGTGCCAGCAGCTTCTACCAAGAGAACACTGAAGCTTTCTTT,CASSFYQENTEAFF
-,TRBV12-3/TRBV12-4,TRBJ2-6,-,TGTGCCAGCAGGGGCGGGACAGCTGGGGCCAACGTCCTGACTTTC,CASRGGTAGANVLTF
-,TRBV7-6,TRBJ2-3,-,TGTGCCGGCAGCTTAGGGGACACCTCCACAGATACGCAGTATTTT,CAGSLGDTSTDTQYF
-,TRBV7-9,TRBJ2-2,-,TGTGCCAGCAGCTTAGGAGGCGCCCCGAACACCGGGGAGCTGTTTTTT,CASSLGGAPNTGELFF
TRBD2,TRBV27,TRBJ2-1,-,TGTGCCACTGAGCGGGGGGGGAGGGGTGAGCAGTTCTTC,CATERGGRGEQFF
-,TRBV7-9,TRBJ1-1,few,TGTGCCAGCAGCTCAAATATGGTCTCAAACACTGAAGCTTTCTTT,CASSSNMVSNTEAFF
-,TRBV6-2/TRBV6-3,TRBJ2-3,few,TGTGCCAGCAGTTACTCTCTAGCCGGGCCAGATACGCAGTATTTT,CASSYSLAGPDTQYF
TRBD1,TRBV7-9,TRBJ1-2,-,TGTGCCAGCAGCTCCGGGGACAGTCCTAACTATGGCTACACCTTC,CASSSGDSPNYGYTF
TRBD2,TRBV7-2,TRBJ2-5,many,TGTGCCAGCAGCTGGGGACTAGCGAGACAAGAGACCCAGTACTTC,CASSWGLARQETQYF
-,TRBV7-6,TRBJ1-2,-,TGTGCCAGCAGCTTTGTGATGAGGCGGGAAGAATATGGCTACACCTTC,CASSFVMRREEYGYTF
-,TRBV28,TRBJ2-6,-,TGTGCCAGCAGTTCCGTCCTTTTCTCTGGGGCCAACGTCCTGACTTTC,CASSSVLFSGANVLTF
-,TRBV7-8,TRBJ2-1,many,TGTGCCAGCAGCTCAGCCGGGACTTCTTACAATGAGCAGTTCTTC,CASSSAGTSYNEQFF
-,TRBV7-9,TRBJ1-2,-,TGTGCCAGCAACCATCTCATACAGGATAACTATGGCTACACCTTC,CASNHLIQDNYGYTF
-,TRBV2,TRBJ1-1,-,TGTGCCAGCAGTGACCCGAGAAACACTGAAGCTTTCTTT,CASSDPRNTEAFF
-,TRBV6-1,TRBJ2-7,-,TGTGCCAGCAAATCCCCCCCGGCCCCGGGGCTCTACGAGCAGTACTTC,CASKSPPAPGLYEQYF
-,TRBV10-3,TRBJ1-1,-,TGTGCCATCAGCCCGGGAGGCGCCTCTATTGAAGCTTTCTTT,CAISPGGASIEAFF
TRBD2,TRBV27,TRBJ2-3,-,TGTGCCAGCAGTTTAGAGACTAGCGGGGGCCCAGATACGCAGTATTTT,CASSLETSGGPDTQYF
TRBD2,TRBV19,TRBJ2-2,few,TGTGCCAGTAGTCCACGACTAGCGGGGGATTTGAACACCGGGGAGCTGTTTTTT,CASSPRLAGDLNTGELFF
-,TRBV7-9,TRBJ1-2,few,TGTGCCAGCAGCTTAATTGGGGCGGACCTAGCTAACTATGGCTACACCTTC,CASSLIGADLANYGYTF
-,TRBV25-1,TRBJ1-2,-,TGTGCCAGCAGTGTAATAGGACAGTATGGCTACACCTTC,CASSVIGQYGYTF
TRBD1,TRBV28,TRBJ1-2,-,TGTGCCAGCAGAGATACAGGGGACCCCTATGGCTACACCTTC,CASRDTGDPYGYTF
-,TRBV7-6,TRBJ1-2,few,TGTGCCAGCAGCCAGCAGGGGACGGATGGCTACACCTTC,CASSQQGTDGYTF
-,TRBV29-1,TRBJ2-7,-,TGCAGCGTTGAAGATTTGAACGGTACCTACGAGCAGTACTTC,CSVEDLNGTYEQYF
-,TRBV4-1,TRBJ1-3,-,TGCGCCAGCAGCCCGGGACTTTTGGGACCTGGAAACACCATATATTTT,CASSPGLLGPGNTIYF
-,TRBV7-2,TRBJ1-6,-,TGTGCCGGTAGGCAGAATAATTCACCCCTCCACTTT,CAGRQNNSPLHF
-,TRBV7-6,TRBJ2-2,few,TGTGCCAGCAGCTTAGTATACGGGTCCGGGGAGCTGTTTTTT,CASSLVYGSGELFF
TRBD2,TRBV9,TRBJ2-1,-,TGTGCCAGCAGCGGGAGGACTAGCGGGCCCGCGGACAATGAGCAGTTCTTC,CASSGRTSGPADNEQFF
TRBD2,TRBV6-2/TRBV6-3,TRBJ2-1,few,TGTGCCAGCAGGCAGGGACTAGCGATTAGAGAGCAGTTCTTC,CASRQGLAIREQFF
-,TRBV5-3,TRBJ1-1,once,TGTGCCAGCAGCTCGAGGATTACAGTGAACACTGAAGCTTTCTTT,CASSSRITVNTEAFF
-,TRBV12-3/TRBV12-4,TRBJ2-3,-,TGTGCCACCACGGGAAGGGAAAACACAGATACGCAGTATTTT,CATTGRENTDTQYF
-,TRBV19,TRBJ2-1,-,TGTGCCAGTAGTTCCAGGGGTGGGGAGAGCAATGAGCAGTTCTTC,CASSSRGGESNEQFF
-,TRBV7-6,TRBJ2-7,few,TGTGCCAGCAGCTTAGACGAGGGCAACGAGCAGTACTTC,CASSLDEGNEQYF